This entry lists 10 T cell receptor beta chains sequenced from one sample in a study of vaccination effects on CD4 cells after COVID-19. No antigen is known for these receptors. Subsequent to less than 13 days of culture, CD4+ T cells were isolated. The person was diagnosed with PCR-confirmed SARS-CoV-2 infection between March and December 2020. The participants, recipients of two vaccine doses, got either BNT162b2 or mRNA-1273. Produced via immunoSEQ multiplex PCR; TCRdb's table is partial and in-frame only. The sample lists roughly 30,000 clones; around 80% were seen once. The sequencing here drew on CD4+ T cells from PBMCs cultured without peptide, taken after COVID-19 vaccination. These receptors were taken from a human donor who had a prior SARS-CoV-2 infection.

The J gene is TRBJ2-7, the V gene TRBV5-1; TRBD2 agrees at 13 bases. V lost 4 bases to trimming and J lost 4 bases; unmatched junction nucleotides: 8. Looked up from germline, CDR1 is SGHRS and CDR2 is YFSETQ. CDR3 length: 16 amino acids. Here the CDR3 reads CASSPGTSGTLYEQYF. In nucleotides, the CDR3 is TGCGCCAGCAGCCCCGGGACTAGCGGGACCTTATACGAGCAGTACTTC.

The V call is TRBV28, the J call TRBJ1-2; D uncertain. CDR1 MDHEN and CDR2 SYDVKM come from the germline V gene. Trimming left V 6 bases short and J 4 bases short, with 9 bases between. This CDR3 comprises 12 residues. The DNA of the CDR3 is TGTGCCAGCAGCCGAGACATCTATGGCTACACCTTC. It is translated as CASSRDIYGYTF.

CDR3 in amino acids: CASSRGLDWGYNEQFF. The CDR3 DNA reads TGTGCCAGCAGTCGCGGACTAGACTGGGGCTACAATGAGCAGTTCTTC. This chain uses TRBV7-3 with TRBJ2-1; the match to TRBD2 covers 7 bases. The CDR3 sequence is 16 residues long. J gave up 3 bases and V 6 bases, and 11 bases lay outside the gene matches. Germline V lookup: CDR1 SGHTA, CDR2 FQGTGA.

This chain connects TRBV7-9 to TRBJ2-1; TRBD1 aligns across 7 bases. The V and J ends lost 5 bases and 4 bases, in that order; junction bases with no gene match: 8. From germline, CDR1 is SEHNR and CDR2 FQNEAQ (reference sequence). The CDR3 has 15 residues. CDR3: CASSQRGREYNEQFF. In DNA form, the CDR3 reads TGTGCCAGCAGCCAAAGGGGGCGAGAATACAATGAGCAGTTCTTC.

The rearrangement joins TRBV5-6 to TRBJ1-5, with D uncertain. The CDR3 consists of 13 residues. Germline V lookup: CDR1 SGHDT, CDR2 YYEEEE. The V end was cut by 1 base, the J end by 3 bases, with 5 bases between. The CDR3 loop is CASSLWDNQPQHF. The CDR3 DNA follows: TGTGCCAGCAGCTTGTGGGACAATCAGCCCCAGCATTTT.

The chain employs TRBV11-2 and TRBJ1-3; possible D gene TRBD1, 6 bases. This CDR3 region has 17 residues. Trimming took off 3 bases at V and 3 bases at J, with 18 bases between the two ends. Germline assignment: CDR1 SGHAT and CDR2 FQNNGV. CDR3 nucleotides: TGTGCCAGCAGCTTCATGACAGGCTCGGGAAGTGGAAACACCATATATTTT. Encoded protein: CASSFMTGSGSGNTIYF.

This rearrangement joins TRBV29-1 to TRBJ2-2, with D possibly being TRBD1 (5 bases). V dropped 3 bases and J dropped 5 bases, with 10 bases sitting between them. This CDR3 region has 13 residues. The germline V gene has CDR1 SQVTM and CDR2 ANQGSEA. The CDR3 DNA reads TGCAGCGTTGACAGGGTGGGGACCGGGGAGCTGTTTTTT. As protein: CSVDRVGTGELFF.

V usage is TRBV30 and J usage is TRBJ2-7; unclear D gene. This CDR3 is built from 13 residues. The germline gives CDR1 GTSNPN, CDR2 SVGIG (reference sequence). V was shortened by 0 bases and J by 6 bases, with 12 bases between the two germline ends. The CDR3 DNA sequence: TGTGCCTGGAGTGTAATAATAGGCGGCGAGCAGTACTTC. This sequence encodes CAWSVIIGGEQYF.

The chain has TRBV6-5 and TRBJ1-5; D is perhaps TRBD1 (5 bases). CDR3 length: 13 amino acids. Germline CDR1 is MNHEY and CDR2 is SVGAGI. Trimming removed 7 bases at V and 7 bases at J, with 14 bases between. The CDR3 sequence: CASIMQGGQPQHF. The CDR3, as DNA: TGTGCCAGCATCATGCAGGGAGGGCAGCCCCAGCATTTT.

This chain joins TRBV7-9 and TRBJ2-5; D ambiguous. Germline lookup yields CDR1 SEHNR and CDR2 FQNEAQ (reference sequence). The germline V and J ends were trimmed by 2 bases and 5 bases, with 9 bases remaining between them. The CDR3 sequence is 13 residues long. The CDR3 protein is CASSLLGSETQYF. In DNA form, the CDR3 reads TGTGCCAGCAGCTTACTTGGTTCTGAGACCCAGTACTTC. Variable domain in full (rest from reference TRBV7-9 and TRBJ2-5): DTGVSQNPRHKITKRGQNVTFRCDPISEHNRLYWYRQTLGQGPEFLTYFQNEAQLEKSRLLSDRFSAERPKGSFSTLEIQRTEQGDSAMYLCASSLLGSETQYFGPGTRLLVL.